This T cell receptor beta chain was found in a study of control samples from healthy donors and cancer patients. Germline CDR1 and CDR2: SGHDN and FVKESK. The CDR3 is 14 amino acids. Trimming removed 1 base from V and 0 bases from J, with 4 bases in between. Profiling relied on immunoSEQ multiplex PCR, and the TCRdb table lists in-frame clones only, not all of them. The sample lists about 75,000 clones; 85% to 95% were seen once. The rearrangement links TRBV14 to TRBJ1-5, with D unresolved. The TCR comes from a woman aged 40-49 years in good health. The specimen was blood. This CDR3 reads CASSQADSNQPQHF. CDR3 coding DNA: TGTGCCAGCAGCCAAGCGGATAGCAATCAGCCCCAGCATTTT.